The clone carrying this T cell receptor beta chain was seen at least ten times. Its antigen remains unknown. The CDR3 has 15 residues. Trimming removed 1 base at V and 3 bases at J, with 11 bases between. Germline loops: CDR1 LGHNA, CDR2 YSLEER. A J-beta primer mix and a sample-barcoded 5' primer were used in a second PCR of about 7 to 12 cycles. Each of the cDNA molecules was tagged by a template-switch adaptor with 12 random nucleotides. Each CDR3 protein is one row after TCRdb ran MiXCR on the 5' RACE reads. This table has fewer than 800,000 distinct CDR3 sequences, around 32% appearing once. The source of the sample is a study of blood T cells in healthy people across ages. Findings and limits, study-wide: Diversity of TCR beta correlated strongly with naive T cell percentage.

The individuals who served as donors were healthy Caucasians living in Russia, aged roughly 6 to 95. Each sample yielded at least 6 million isolated PBMCs. V usage is TRBV4-3 and J usage is TRBJ2-3, with D possibly TRBD2 on 7 matching bases. The sample comprised blood. The TCR originated in a woman older than 75 in good health. CDR3 nucleotides: TGCGCCAGCAGCCAAGGCGGGGGCCCTACAGATACGCAGTATTTT. Protein product: CASSQGGGPTDTQYF.